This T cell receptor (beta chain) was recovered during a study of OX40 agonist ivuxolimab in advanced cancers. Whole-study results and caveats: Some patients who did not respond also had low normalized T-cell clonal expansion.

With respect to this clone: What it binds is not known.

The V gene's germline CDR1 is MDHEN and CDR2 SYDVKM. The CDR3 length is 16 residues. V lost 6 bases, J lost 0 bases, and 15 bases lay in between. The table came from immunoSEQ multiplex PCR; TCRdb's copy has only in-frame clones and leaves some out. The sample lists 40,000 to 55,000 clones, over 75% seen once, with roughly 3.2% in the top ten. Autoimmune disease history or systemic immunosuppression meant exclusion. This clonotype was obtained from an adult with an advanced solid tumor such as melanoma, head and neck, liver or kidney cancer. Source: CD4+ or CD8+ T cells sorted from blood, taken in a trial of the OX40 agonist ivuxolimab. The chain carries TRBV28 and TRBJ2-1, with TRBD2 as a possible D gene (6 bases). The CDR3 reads CASRPEAGSSYNEQFF. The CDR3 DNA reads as TGTGCCAGCAGGCCCGAGGCGGGGAGCTCCTACAATGAGCAGTTCTTC.